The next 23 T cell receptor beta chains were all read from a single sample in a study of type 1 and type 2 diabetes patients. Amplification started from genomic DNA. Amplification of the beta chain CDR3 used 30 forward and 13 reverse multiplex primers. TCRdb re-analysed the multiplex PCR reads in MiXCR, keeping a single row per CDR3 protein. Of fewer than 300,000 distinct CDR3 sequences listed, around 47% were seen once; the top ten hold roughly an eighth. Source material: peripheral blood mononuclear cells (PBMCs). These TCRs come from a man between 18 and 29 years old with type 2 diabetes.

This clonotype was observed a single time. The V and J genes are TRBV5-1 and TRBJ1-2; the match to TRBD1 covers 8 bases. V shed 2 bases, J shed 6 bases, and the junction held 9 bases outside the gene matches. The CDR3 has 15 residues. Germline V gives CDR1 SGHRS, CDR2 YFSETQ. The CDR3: CASSLGGQALDGYTF. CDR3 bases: TGCGCCAGCAGCTTAGGGGGACAGGCCCTAGATGGCTACACCTTC.

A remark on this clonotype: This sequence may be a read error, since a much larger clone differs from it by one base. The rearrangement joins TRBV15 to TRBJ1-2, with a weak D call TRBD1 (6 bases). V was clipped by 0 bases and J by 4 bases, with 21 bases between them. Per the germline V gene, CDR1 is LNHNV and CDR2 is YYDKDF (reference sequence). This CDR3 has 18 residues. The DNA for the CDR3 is TGTGCCACCAGCAGAGAGGGGGACCTGTTACCCAGGGGCTATGGCTACACCTTC. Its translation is CATSREGDLLPRGYGYTF.

The CDR3 loop is CASSVAGYDGYTF. The CDR3 DNA sequence: TGTGCCAGCAGCGTTGCGGGGTATGACGGCTACACCTTC. V and J are TRBV9 and TRBJ1-2; D is unclear. There are 13 residues in the CDR3. Germline assignment: CDR1 SGDLS and CDR2 YYNGEE. V was cut by 2 bases and J by 8 bases, with 13 bases left in between.

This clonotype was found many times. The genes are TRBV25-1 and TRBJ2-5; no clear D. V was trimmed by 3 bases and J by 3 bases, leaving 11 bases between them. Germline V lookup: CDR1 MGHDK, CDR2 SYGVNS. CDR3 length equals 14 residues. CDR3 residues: CASSEFTEEETQYF. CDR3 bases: TGTGCCAGCAGTGAGTTTACAGAAGAAGAGACCCAGTACTTC.

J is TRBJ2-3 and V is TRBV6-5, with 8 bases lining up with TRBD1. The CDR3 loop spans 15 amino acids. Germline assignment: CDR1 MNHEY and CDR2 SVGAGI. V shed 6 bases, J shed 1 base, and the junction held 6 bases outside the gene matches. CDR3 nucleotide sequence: TGTGCCAGCAGGGACACAGGGGGAGGCACAGATACGCAGTATTTT. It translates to CASRDTGGGTDTQYF.

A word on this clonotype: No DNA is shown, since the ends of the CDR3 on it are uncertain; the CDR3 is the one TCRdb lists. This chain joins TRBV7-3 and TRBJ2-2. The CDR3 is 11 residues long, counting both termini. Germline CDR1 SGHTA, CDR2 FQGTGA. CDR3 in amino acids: CASSLGGSCFF.

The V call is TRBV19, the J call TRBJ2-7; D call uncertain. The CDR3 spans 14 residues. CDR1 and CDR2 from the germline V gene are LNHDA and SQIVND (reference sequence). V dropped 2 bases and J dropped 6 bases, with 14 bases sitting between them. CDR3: CASSIFGKTCEQYF. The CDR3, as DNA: TGTGCCAGTAGTATATTTGGCAAAACCTGCGAGCAGTACTTC.

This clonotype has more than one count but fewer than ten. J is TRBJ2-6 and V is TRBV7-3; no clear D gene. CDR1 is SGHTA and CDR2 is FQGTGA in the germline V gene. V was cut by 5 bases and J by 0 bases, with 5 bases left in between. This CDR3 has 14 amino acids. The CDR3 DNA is TGTGCCAGCAGCATGAGCTCTGGGGCCAACGTCCTGACTTTC. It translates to CASSMSSGANVLTF.

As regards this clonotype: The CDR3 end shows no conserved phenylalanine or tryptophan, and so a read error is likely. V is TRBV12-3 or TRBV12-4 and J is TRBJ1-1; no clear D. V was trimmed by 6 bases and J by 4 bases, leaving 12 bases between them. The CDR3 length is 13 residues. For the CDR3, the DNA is TGTGCCAGCAGGTCAACCTCGGGCACTGAAGCTTTCCTT. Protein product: CASRSTSGTEAFL.

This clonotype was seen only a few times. This CDR3 is CASGGLAGESSEQFF. The DNA for the CDR3 is TGTGCCAGCGGGGGACTAGCGGGAGAGTCAAGTGAGCAGTTCTTC. The chain employs TRBV19 and TRBJ2-1, with 14 bases aligning to TRBD2. J was trimmed by 9 bases and V by 9 bases; bases with no gene match: 10. CDR1 LNHDA and CDR2 SQIVND come from the germline V gene (reference sequence). The CDR3 extends over 15 amino acids.

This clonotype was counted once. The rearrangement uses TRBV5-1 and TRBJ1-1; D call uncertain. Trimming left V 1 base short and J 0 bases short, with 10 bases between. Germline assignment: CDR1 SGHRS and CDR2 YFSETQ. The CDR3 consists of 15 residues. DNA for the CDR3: TGCGCCAGCAGCTTGTGGGATAACATGAACACTGAAGCTTTCTTT. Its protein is CASSLWDNMNTEAFF.

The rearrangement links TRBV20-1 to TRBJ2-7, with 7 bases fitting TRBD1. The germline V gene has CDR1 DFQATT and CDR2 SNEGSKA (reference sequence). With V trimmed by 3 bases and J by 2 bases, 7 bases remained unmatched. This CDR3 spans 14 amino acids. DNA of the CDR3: TGCAGTGCTAGCTCAGGGGGAATCACCTACGAGCAGTACTTC. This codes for CSASSGGITYEQYF.

The CDR3 bases are TGTGCCAGCAGTTACACGGACACTACCTACAATGAGCAGTTCTTC. Translation: CASSYTDTTYNEQFF. The chain carries TRBV6-5 and TRBJ2-1; D perhaps matches TRBD1 (5 bases). CDR1 and CDR2 (germline): MNHEY, SVGAGI. The CDR3 extends over 15 amino acids. Trimming took 2 bases from V and 2 from J, leaving 10 bases between them.

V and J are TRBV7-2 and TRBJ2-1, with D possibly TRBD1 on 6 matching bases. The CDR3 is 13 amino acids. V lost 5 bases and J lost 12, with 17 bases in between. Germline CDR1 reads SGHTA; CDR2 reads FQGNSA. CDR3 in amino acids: CASSVQGNTLQFF. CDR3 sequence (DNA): TGTGCCAGCAGCGTCCAGGGGAACACTTTGCAGTTCTTC.

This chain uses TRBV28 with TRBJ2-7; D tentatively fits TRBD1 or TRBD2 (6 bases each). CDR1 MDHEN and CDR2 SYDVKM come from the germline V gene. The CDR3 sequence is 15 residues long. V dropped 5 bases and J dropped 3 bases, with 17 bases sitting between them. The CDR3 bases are TGTGCCAGCAGTGCGGGACAAAACTTTTACTACGAGCAGTACTTC. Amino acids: CASSAGQNFYYEQYF.

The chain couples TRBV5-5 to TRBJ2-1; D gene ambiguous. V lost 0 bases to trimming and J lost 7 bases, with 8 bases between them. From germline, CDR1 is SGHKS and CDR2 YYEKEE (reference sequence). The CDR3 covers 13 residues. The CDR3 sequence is CASSLEVWNEQFF. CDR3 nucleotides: TGTGCCAGCAGCTTGGAGGTCTGGAATGAGCAGTTCTTC.

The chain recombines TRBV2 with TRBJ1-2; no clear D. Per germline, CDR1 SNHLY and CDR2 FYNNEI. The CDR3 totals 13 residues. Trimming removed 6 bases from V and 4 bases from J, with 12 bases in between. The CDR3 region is CASSVSIRYGYTF. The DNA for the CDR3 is TGTGCCAGCAGCGTCAGCATCCGCTATGGCTACACCTTC.

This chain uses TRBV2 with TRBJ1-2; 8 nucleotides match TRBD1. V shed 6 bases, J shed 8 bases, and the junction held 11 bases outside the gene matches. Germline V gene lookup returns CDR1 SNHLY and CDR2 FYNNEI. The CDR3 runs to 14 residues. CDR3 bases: TGTGCCAGCAGAACAACCGGGACAGGAAAGGGCTACACCTTC. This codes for CASRTTGTGKGYTF. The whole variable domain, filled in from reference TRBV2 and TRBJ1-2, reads EPEVTQTPSHQVTQMGQEVILRCVPISNHLYFYWYRQILGQKVEFLVSFYNNEISEKSEIFDDQFSVERPDGSNFTLKIRSTKLEDSAMYFCASRTTGTGKGYTFGSGTRLTVV.

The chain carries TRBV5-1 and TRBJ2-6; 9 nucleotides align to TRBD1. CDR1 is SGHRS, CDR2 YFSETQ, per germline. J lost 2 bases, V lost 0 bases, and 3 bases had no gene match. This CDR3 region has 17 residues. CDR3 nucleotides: TGCGCCAGCAGCTTGGGGACAGGGGCCCCTGGGGCCAACGTCCTGACTTTC. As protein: CASSLGTGAPGANVLTF. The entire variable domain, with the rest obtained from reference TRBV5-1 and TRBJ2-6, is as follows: KAGVTQTPRYLIKTRGQQVTLSCSPISGHRSVSWYQQTPGQGLQFLFEYFSETQRNKGNFPGRFSGRQFSNSRSEMNVSTLELGDSALYLCASSLGTGAPGANVLTFGAGSRLTVL.

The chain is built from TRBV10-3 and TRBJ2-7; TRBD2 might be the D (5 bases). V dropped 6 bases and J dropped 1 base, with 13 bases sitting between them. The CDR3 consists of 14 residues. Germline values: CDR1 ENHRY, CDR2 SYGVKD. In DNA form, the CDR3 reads TGTGCCATCAGCCCGACAAGGGAGTCCTACGAGCAGTACTTC. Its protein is CAISPTRESYEQYF.

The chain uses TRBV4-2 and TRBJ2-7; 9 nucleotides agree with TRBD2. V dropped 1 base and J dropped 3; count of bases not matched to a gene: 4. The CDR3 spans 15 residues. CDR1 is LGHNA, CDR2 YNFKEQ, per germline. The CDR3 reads CASSQAWTSDYEQYF. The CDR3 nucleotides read TGTGCCAGCAGCCAAGCGTGGACTAGCGACTACGAGCAGTACTTC.

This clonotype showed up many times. CDR3 amino acids: CASSVRAGELFF. The CDR3 coding sequence is TGCGCCAGCAGTGTGAGGGCCGGGGAGCTGTTTTTT. The V and J genes are TRBV10-2 and TRBJ2-2; a possible D gene is TRBD2 (5 bases). The CDR3 spans 12 residues. Germline assignment: CDR1 WSHSY and CDR2 SAAADI. Deletions cut 4 bases from V and 6 bases from J, with 6 bases between.

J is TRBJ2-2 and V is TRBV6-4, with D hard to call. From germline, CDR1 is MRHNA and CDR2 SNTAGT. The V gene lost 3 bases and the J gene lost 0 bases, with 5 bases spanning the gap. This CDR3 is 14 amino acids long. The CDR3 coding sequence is TGTGCCAGCAGTGAAGTCCCGAACACCGGGGAGCTGTTTTTT. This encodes CASSEVPNTGELFF.